This T cell receptor (beta chain) originates from a study of OX40 agonist ivuxolimab in advanced cancers. Study as a whole: Patients in the trial were receiving intravenous ivuxolimab every 2 weeks, at doses of 0.01 to 10 mg/kg. Checkpoint inhibitors had been given previously to around 38% of patients. Findings of the study overall: CD4+ and CD8+ T cells in blood underwent clonal expansion by week 6 at 0.1 to 3.0 mg/kg.

Trimming left V 0 bases short and J 4 bases short, with 21 bases between. The CDR3 is made up of 18 amino acids. Germline V gives CDR1 MNHNS, CDR2 SASEGT. As regards this clone: Its antigen remains unidentified.

Data came from immunoSEQ multiplex PCR; TCRdb stores just in-frame clones and leaves some out. The sample has under 75,000 clones, about 83% seen once. The chain uses TRBV6-1 and TRBJ1-1, with D hard to call. The sequences come from CD4+ or CD8+ T cells sorted from blood, collected in a trial of the OX40 agonist ivuxolimab. This clonotype was obtained from an adult with an advanced solid tumor such as melanoma, head and neck, liver or kidney cancer. CDR3 in DNA: TGTGCCAGCAGTGAAGCAACGGAAGCTCCCGGCAGAGGCACTGAAGCTTTCTTT. It yields the protein CASSEATEAPGRGTEAFF.